What follows are 19 T cell receptor beta chains derived from one specimen sequenced in a study of identical twins (dated by TCRdb to 2016 to 2017). Libraries were constructed by 5' RACE. Reads for this sample came from an Illumina HiSeq 2000. Clones were called with MiXCR by TCRdb after fastp trimmed the public reads at Q25, and only in-frame beta chains were retained. Identical CDR3 protein sequences are pooled into one entry, listed with their most common genes and DNA. For this sample there are 150,000 or so distinct CDR3 sequences; around 3.5% appear just once. The ten top clones hold 8.1% of the sample. Sequencing was done on a sample of memory T cells sorted from blood. According to the study, the label for this sample's cell subset or site signals: CD45RO+ enriched T cells. The receptors shown here come from a man between 18 and 29 years old in good health.

This clonotype has only a few counts. The chain is built from TRBV19 and TRBJ1-1; D not resolved. The length of the CDR3 is 13 residues. Deletions cut 7 bases from V and 1 base from J, with 10 bases between. The germline V gene encodes CDR1 LNHDA and CDR2 SQIVND (reference sequence). The CDR3 sequence: CASTPGPNTEAFF. Here the CDR3 DNA reads TGTGCCAGTACCCCTGGGCCGAACACTGAAGCTTTCTTT.

At least ten counts were recorded for this clonotype. V and J are TRBV5-5 and TRBJ2-5; TRBD2 is a possible D gene (6 bases). The V gene lost 6 bases and the J gene lost 7 bases, with 16 bases spanning the gap. Germline CDR1 and CDR2: SGHKS and YYEKEE (reference sequence). This CDR3 spans 13 amino acids. Here the CDR3 DNA reads TGTGCCAGCATCGGGGGTACCCAGGGGACCCAGTACTTC. Protein: CASIGGTQGTQYF. Looking up the rest from reference TRBV5-5 and TRBJ2-5 gives the full variable domain: DAGVTQSPTHLIKTRGQQVTLRCSPISGHKSVSWYQQVLGQGPQFIFQYYEKEERGRGNFPDRFSARQFPNYSSELNVNALLLGDSALYLCASIGGTQGTQYFGPGTRLLVL.

This clonotype was seen ten or more times. J is TRBJ1-6 and V is TRBV7-2; D gene uncertain. Germline CDR1 SGHTA, CDR2 FQGNSA. V was shortened by 7 bases and J by 10 bases, with 20 bases between the two germline ends. The CDR3 covers 15 residues. DNA for the CDR3: TGTGCCAGCACCGATCTCGGGGTCCCAGAGTCACCCCTCCACTTT. This gives the protein CASTDLGVPESPLHF.

This clonotype was seen many times. The chain joins TRBV11-2 to TRBJ1-6, with no clear D. The CDR3 loop spans 12 amino acids. V lost 8 bases, J lost 9 bases, and 11 bases lay in between. Per the germline V gene, CDR1 is SGHAT and CDR2 is FQNNGV. The CDR3 region is CASGPNGSPLHF. The CDR3 DNA reads TGTGCCAGCGGCCCGAACGGTTCACCCCTCCACTTT.

This clonotype has ten or more counts. J is TRBJ1-4 and V is TRBV28; D is perhaps TRBD1 (5 bases). Germline values: CDR1 MDHEN, CDR2 SYDVKM. The CDR3 runs 14 residues. The V and J ends lost 6 bases and 6 bases respectively, with 14 bases between them. Written as DNA, the CDR3 is TGTGCCAGCAGACCGTCCGGGACGGATGAAAAACTGTTTTTT. Translating gives CASRPSGTDEKLFF.

The chain has TRBV5-1 and TRBJ2-7; 8 nucleotides match TRBD2. The germline V gene has CDR1 SGHRS and CDR2 YFSETQ. The CDR3 sequence is 16 residues long. Trimming cost V 1 base and J 0 bases; bases outside gene matches: 6. CDR3 nucleotides: TGCGCCAGCAGCTTGCTGTCTAGCGGGTCCTCCTACGAGCAGTACTTC. This sequence encodes CASSLLSSGSSYEQYF.

This clonotype was recorded many times. This sequence joins TRBV5-1 and TRBJ2-1, with D maybe TRBD2 (6 bases). The V and J ends lost 6 bases and 6 bases respectively, with 16 bases between them. Germline assignment: CDR1 SGHRS and CDR2 YFSETQ. This CDR3 has 14 amino acids. The CDR3 DNA sequence: TGCGCCAGCACCGATAAAGGGACTTTCAATGAGCAGTTCTTC. Translation: CASTDKGTFNEQFF.

This clonotype was observed many times. In DNA, the CDR3 is TGCAGCGTTCGGGGGCAGGCCAATTACGAGCAGTACTTC. The encoded protein is CSVRGQANYEQYF. This chain connects TRBV29-1 to TRBJ2-7, with D possibly being TRBD1 or TRBD2 (6 bases each). Between the trimmed V and J ends, which lost 5 bases and 4 bases, there was a span of 15 bases. Germline-derived CDR1 and CDR2 are SQVTM and ANQGSEA. CDR3 length: 13 amino acids.

This rearrangement joins TRBV19 to TRBJ1-5, with D tentatively TRBD1 (5 bases). The V end lost 7 bases, the J end lost 6 bases, and 16 bases lay between the germline ends. The CDR3 length is 14 residues. Germline-derived CDR1 and CDR2 are LNHDA and SQIVND (reference sequence). The CDR3 reads CASTPGGSGQPQHF. As DNA, the CDR3 is TGTGCCAGTACCCCGGGGGGTTCGGGTCAGCCCCAGCATTTT.

This clonotype was counted ten times or more. The chain links TRBV20-1 to TRBJ2-3; 11 bases are shared with TRBD2. Germline V gene lookup returns CDR1 DFQATT and CDR2 SNEGSKA (reference sequence). This CDR3 contains 15 residues. V shed 3 bases and J 3 bases; nucleotides not matched to a gene: 5. The CDR3 sequence is CSARLTSGATDTQYF. The CDR3 DNA follows: TGCAGTGCTAGGTTGACTAGCGGGGCGACAGATACGCAGTATTTT.

This clonotype was detected a few times. The genes are TRBV19 and TRBJ2-7, with TRBD1 matching 7 bases. V dropped 5 bases and J dropped 0; count of bases not matched to a gene: 4. Germline V CDR1 and CDR2: LNHDA, SQIVND (reference sequence). This CDR3 has 14 residues. CDR3 protein: CASSGGQFSYEQYF. CDR3 in DNA: TGTGCCAGTAGTGGGGGACAGTTCTCCTACGAGCAGTACTTC.

This clonotype has at least ten counts. The chain combines TRBV5-1 with TRBJ2-1; 11 bases fit TRBD2. J was trimmed by 0 bases and V by 5 bases; bases with no gene match: 16. Germline CDR1 SGHRS, CDR2 YFSETQ. There are 20 residues in the CDR3. In nucleotides, the CDR3 is TGCGCCAGCAGTCAACATCCCGGGACTAGCGGTTTCAGCTCCTACAATGAGCAGTTCTTC. Amino acids: CASSQHPGTSGFSSYNEQFF.

Note on this clonotype: A much larger clone differs by one base, so this may be a read error. The chain joins TRBV12-3 or TRBV12-4 to TRBJ1-2, with D hard to call. Deletions cut 3 bases from V and 2 bases from J, with 4 bases between. The CDR3 is made up of 12 amino acids. The CDR3 DNA follows: TGTGCCAGCAGTTTGAGCAACTATGGCTACACCTTC. Its translation is CASSLSNYGYTF.

This clonotype has just a few counts. The chain recombines TRBV3-1 with TRBJ2-2; 7 nucleotides match TRBD1. The germline gives CDR1 LGHDT, CDR2 YNNKEL (reference sequence). The length of the CDR3 is 13 residues. With 3 bases clipped from V and 5 bases from J, the junction kept 0 bases outside the gene matches. Here the CDR3 DNA reads TGTGCCAGCAGCCAGACAGGGACCGGGGAGCTGTTTTTT. Its translation is CASSQTGTGELFF.

This clonotype occurred many times. The chain uses TRBV27 and TRBJ2-7; the match to TRBD1 covers 10 bases. Per germline, CDR1 MNHEY and CDR2 SMNVEV (reference sequence). This CDR3 spans 15 amino acids. Trimming removed 5 bases from V and 1 base from J; junction bases left unmatched: 5. The CDR3 nucleotides read TGTGCCAGCAGTCTTAGGGGACAGGGGTCCTACGAGCAGTACTTC. Amino acids: CASSLRGQGSYEQYF.

This clonotype has a handful of counts. This chain uses TRBV4-2 with TRBJ1-1, with D possibly TRBD1 on 5 matching bases. In germline, CDR1 is LGHNA, CDR2 YNFKEQ. There are 13 residues in the CDR3. Trimming removed 0 bases from V and 11 bases from J, with 13 bases in between. The chain's CDR3 is CASSQDRGDRAFF. The DNA of the CDR3 is TGTGCCAGCAGCCAAGATCGGGGGGATCGGGCTTTCTTT.

This clonotype was seen at least ten times. This chain links TRBV27 with TRBJ1-5; D remains ambiguous. The germline V gene has CDR1 MNHEY and CDR2 SMNVEV (reference sequence). CDR3 size: 15 residues. With 2 bases removed from V and 6 bases from J, the gap between germline ends came to 14 bases. CDR3 sequence reads: CASSLEFPITQPQHF. In DNA form, the CDR3 reads TGTGCCAGCAGTTTAGAGTTCCCAATTACTCAGCCCCAGCATTTT.

The sample holds many counts of this clonotype. The chain links TRBV6-2 or TRBV6-3 to TRBJ2-1; 12 bases are shared with TRBD1. There are 17 residues in the CDR3. The germline CDR1 and CDR2 sequences are MNHEY and SVGEGT. Germline trimming cut 2 bases from V and 6 bases from J; bases unmatched to any gene: 8. The CDR3 bases are TGTGCCAGCAGTTACCCTCCGGGACAGGGGGCGAGCAATGAGCAGTTCTTC. This encodes CASSYPPGQGASNEQFF.

The chain has TRBV12-3 or TRBV12-4 and TRBJ2-7; 7 nucleotides match TRBD1. The CDR3 extends over 13 amino acids. J was trimmed by 5 bases and V by 2 bases; bases with no gene match: 3. The CDR3 reads CASSLSTGNEQYF. The CDR3 region has the DNA TGTGCCAGCAGTTTATCGACAGGGAACGAGCAGTACTTC.